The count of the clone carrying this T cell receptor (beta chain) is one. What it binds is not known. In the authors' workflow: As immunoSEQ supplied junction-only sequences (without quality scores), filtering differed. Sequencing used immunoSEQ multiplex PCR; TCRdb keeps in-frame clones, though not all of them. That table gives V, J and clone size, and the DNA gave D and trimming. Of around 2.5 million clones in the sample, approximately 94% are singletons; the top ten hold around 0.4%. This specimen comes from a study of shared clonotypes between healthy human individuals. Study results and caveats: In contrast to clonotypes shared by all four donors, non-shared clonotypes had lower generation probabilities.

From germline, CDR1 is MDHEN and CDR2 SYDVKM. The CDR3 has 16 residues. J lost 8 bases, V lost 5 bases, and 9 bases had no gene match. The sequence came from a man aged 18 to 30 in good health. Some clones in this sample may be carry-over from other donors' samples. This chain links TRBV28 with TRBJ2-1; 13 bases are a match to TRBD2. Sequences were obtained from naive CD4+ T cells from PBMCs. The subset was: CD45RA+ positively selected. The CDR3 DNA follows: TGTGCCAGCAGTGGGACCGGGACTAGCGGGAAGTATGAGCAGTTCTTC. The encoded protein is CASSGTGTSGKYEQFF.